The rows below give T cell receptor beta chains drawn from one sample of a study of T cell repertoires in cytomegalovirus infection. TCRdb analysed the reads with MiXCR anew, one entry per CDR3 protein. Of 450,000 to 650,000 distinct CDR3 sequences in the sample, around 27% were seen once. Source material: PBMCs. The receptors come from a human donor in good health (CMV status not recorded). Some clones in this sample may be carry-over from other donors' samples. CDR3s include the opening cysteine and the closing phenylalanine or tryptophan. D genes are given only for firm matches. For some rows the clone size is stated as once, few or many, or as a class when expanded; others skip it.

size: -
J: TRBJ2-2
V: TRBV12-5
D: TRBD1
DNA: TGTGCTAGTGGTTTGGTATTAGGGACAGGAGGCACCGGGGAGCTGTTTTTT
CDR3: CASGLVLGTGGTGELFF

size: few
J: TRBJ2-2
V: TRBV29-1
D: -
DNA: TGCAGCGTTGATGGGAGTTATACCGGGGAGCTGTTTTTT
CDR3: CSVDGSYTGELFF

size: many
J: TRBJ2-1
V: TRBV7-7
D: TRBD2
DNA: TGTGCTAGCAGCCCACGGCTAGCGGGAGGGGACGGTGAGCAGTTCTTC
CDR3: CASSPRLAGGDGEQFF

size: -
J: TRBJ1-6
V: TRBV4-3
D: -
DNA: TGCGCCAGCAGCCAGGCAGGGGAAAATTCACCCCTCCACTTT
CDR3: CASSQAGENSPLHF

size: -
J: TRBJ1-1
V: TRBV7-6
D: TRBD1
DNA: TGTGCCAGCAGCACACAGCGACAGGGGGCTTACACTGAAGCTTTCTTT
CDR3: CASSTQRQGAYTEAFF

size: many
J: TRBJ2-5
V: TRBV7-2
D: -
DNA: TGTGCCAGCAGCTTATTTCCGATGGCTTCAAAAGAGACCCAGTACTTC
CDR3: CASSLFPMASKETQYF

size: -
J: TRBJ1-3
V: TRBV19
D: -
DNA: TGTGCCAGTAGTATAGCCAGGGATACAGCAACAGGAAACACCATATATTTT
CDR3: CASSIARDTATGNTIYF

size: few
J: TRBJ2-3
V: TRBV7-6
D: TRBD2
DNA: TGTGCCAGCAGCTTAGCGCTAATGGCTAGCGGGCTGGGTAGCACAGATACGCAGTATTTT
CDR3: CASSLALMASGLGSTDTQYF

size: -
J: TRBJ1-2
V: TRBV11-2
D: -
DNA: TGTGCCAGCAGCCTCACCGGGACGGAGGGAGGTGGCTACACCTTC
CDR3: CASSLTGTEGGGYTF

size: -
J: TRBJ1-3
V: TRBV20-1
D: -
DNA: TGCAGTGCTTGGGGGGGATCTGGAAACACCATATATTTT
CDR3: CSAWGGSGNTIYF

size: -
J: TRBJ2-1
V: TRBV24-1
D: TRBD2
DNA: TGTGCCACCAGTCCGGCGGGAGTAGTCGATGAGCAGTTCTTC
CDR3: CATSPAGVVDEQFF

size: -
J: TRBJ2-1
V: TRBV6-2/TRBV6-3
D: -
DNA: TGTGCCAGCAGTTACGGAGTTGCGGGCAATGAGCAGTTCTTC
CDR3: CASSYGVAGNEQFF

size: -
J: TRBJ2-2
V: TRBV7-6
D: -
DNA: TGTGCCAGCAGCCCTAGGGCAGGCCTAACGAACACCGGGGAGCTGTTTTTT
CDR3: CASSPRAGLTNTGELFF

size: -
J: TRBJ2-3
V: TRBV27
D: -
DNA: TGTGCCAGCAGTATCTCGACTAGCACAGATACGCAGTATTTT
CDR3: CASSISTSTDTQYF

size: -
J: TRBJ1-2
V: TRBV11-3
D: TRBD1
DNA: TGTGCCAGCAGCTTAGGCGTTGGACAGGGGGCGATTGGCTACACCTTC
CDR3: CASSLGVGQGAIGYTF

size: many
J: TRBJ2-3
V: TRBV7-2
D: TRBD2
DNA: TGTGCCAGCAGCACCGGGACTAGCGGGTTCGCAGATACGCAGTATTTT
CDR3: CASSTGTSGFADTQYF

size: -
J: TRBJ2-7
V: TRBV7-6
D: -
DNA: TGTGCCAGCAGCCCCACGTCGGGGGGCCCATACTACGAGCAGTACTTC
CDR3: CASSPTSGGPYYEQYF

size: few
J: TRBJ2-1
V: TRBV6-5
D: -
DNA: TGTGCCAGCAGTCCCCACATTCAGGACCGTTGGTACAATGAGCAGTTCTTC
CDR3: CASSPHIQDRWYNEQFF

size: -
J: TRBJ1-2
V: TRBV7-3
D: -
DNA: TGTGCCAGCAGCTCCGGGGTCCCTGGGGACGGCTACACCTTC
CDR3: CASSSGVPGDGYTF

size: -
J: TRBJ2-7
V: TRBV4-1
D: -
DNA: TGCGCCAGCAGCCAAGTAGCAGATTCTACCTACGAGCAGTACTTC
CDR3: CASSQVADSTYEQYF

size: -
J: TRBJ1-5
V: TRBV20-1
D: -
DNA: TGCAGTGCTAGGATCCAAGGCAAAGGGCCCCAGCATTTT
CDR3: CSARIQGKGPQHF

size: few
J: TRBJ1-6
V: TRBV7-2
D: -
DNA: TGTGCCAGCAGCTTAGACGGGGGAGTCGCACCCCTCCACTTT
CDR3: CASSLDGGVAPLHF

size: few
J: TRBJ2-3
V: TRBV10-3
D: TRBD2
DNA: TGTGCCATCAGTGAAATAGCGGGAGGGGTGACAGATACGCAGTATTTT
CDR3: CAISEIAGGVTDTQYF

size: few
J: TRBJ2-5
V: TRBV5-1
D: -
DNA: TGCGCCAGCAGCAGTTCGGCAGGGTTAGGGGAGACCCAGTACTTC
CDR3: CASSSSAGLGETQYF

size: -
J: TRBJ2-7
V: TRBV28
D: -
DNA: TGTGCCAGCAGTTTTGGGGGTGCCACCTACGAGCAGTACTTC
CDR3: CASSFGGATYEQYF

size: -
J: TRBJ1-2
V: TRBV5-8
D: -
DNA: TGTGCCAGCAGCTCACAGGGTAGTGGCTACACCTTC
CDR3: CASSSQGSGYTF

size: many
J: TRBJ2-3
V: TRBV7-2
D: -
DNA: TGTGCCAGCAGCCCCAGTAGCTTCACAGATACGCAGTATTTT
CDR3: CASSPSSFTDTQYF

size: few
J: TRBJ2-7
V: TRBV28
D: TRBD2
DNA: TGTGCCAGCAGTTTACCGCTAGCGGGAGTTTATGTAAGCGAGCAGTACTTC
CDR3: CASSLPLAGVYVSEQYF

size: few
J: TRBJ2-2
V: TRBV2
D: -
DNA: TGTGCCAGCGCGACGGCCCGGAACACCGGGGAGCTGTTTTTT
CDR3: CASATARNTGELFF

size: few
J: TRBJ2-3
V: TRBV5-5
D: TRBD1
DNA: TGTGCCAGCAGCTCCTTAGGGGACAGGTCTTTTAGGTATTTT
CDR3: CASSSLGDRSFRYF

size: -
J: TRBJ2-1
V: TRBV5-4
D: TRBD2
DNA: TGTGCCAGCAGCTCTGCGCCCGGGACTAGCGGGAGGGCGGAGCAGTTCTTC
CDR3: CASSSAPGTSGRAEQFF

size: -
J: TRBJ1-2
V: TRBV7-9
D: -
DNA: TGTGCCAGCAGCGGACGGGCCGAAGCTAACTATGGCTACACCTTC
CDR3: CASSGRAEANYGYTF

size: -
J: TRBJ1-1
V: TRBV6-2/TRBV6-3
D: -
DNA: TGTGCCAGCAGTTACAACAGCTACACTGAAGCTTTCTTT
CDR3: CASSYNSYTEAFF

size: few
J: TRBJ2-5
V: TRBV11-2
D: TRBD2
DNA: TGTGCCAGCAGCTTAGGTCCTAGCGGGAGTGAGACCCAGTACTTC
CDR3: CASSLGPSGSETQYF

size: -
J: TRBJ2-7
V: TRBV28
D: TRBD2
DNA: TGTGCCAGCAGCCAATCTCGGGACTACCCCACCTACGAGCAGTACTTC
CDR3: CASSQSRDYPTYEQYF

size: -
J: TRBJ2-3
V: TRBV20-1
D: -
DNA: TGCAGTGCTAGAGAGGGACCATCCGCAGATACGCAGTATTTT
CDR3: CSAREGPSADTQYF

size: -
J: TRBJ2-7
V: TRBV6-2/TRBV6-3
D: -
DNA: TGTGCCAGCTCGACGGTCTCCTACGAGCAGTACTTC
CDR3: CASSTVSYEQYF

size: many
J: TRBJ2-3
V: TRBV7-8
D: TRBD2
DNA: TGTGCCAGCAGCCGACTTCCTCCGACTAGCGGGAGCACAGATACGCAGTATTTT
CDR3: CASSRLPPTSGSTDTQYF

size: few
J: TRBJ1-3
V: TRBV11-3
D: -
DNA: TGTGCCAGCAGCTTAGACTCTCGACAGTCTGGAAACACCATATATTTT
CDR3: CASSLDSRQSGNTIYF

size: -
J: TRBJ2-2
V: TRBV6-6
D: TRBD1
DNA: TGTGCCAGCAGTTTGAGACAGGGGCTCAACACCGGGGAGCTGTTTTTT
CDR3: CASSLRQGLNTGELFF

size: -
J: TRBJ1-2
V: TRBV7-9
D: -
DNA: TGTGCCAGCAGCTTAGCGGCCGTGGGAGGCTATGGCTACACCTTC
CDR3: CASSLAAVGGYGYTF

size: few
J: TRBJ2-2
V: TRBV29-1
D: -
DNA: TGCAGCGTCGTACCCACGGGGTTGAATGTAGCCGGGGAGCTGTTTTTT
CDR3: CSVVPTGLNVAGELFF

size: -
J: TRBJ2-1
V: TRBV4-1
D: -
DNA: TGTGCCAGCAGCCAAGATTGGCCGCCTAGATTAGGTGAGCAGTTCTTC
CDR3: CASSQDWPPRLGEQFF

size: -
J: TRBJ2-3
V: TRBV30
D: TRBD2
DNA: TGTGCCTGGAGTGTACTAGGACTAGCAGATACGCAGTATTTT
CDR3: CAWSVLGLADTQYF

size: -
J: TRBJ2-1
V: TRBV28
D: TRBD2
DNA: TGTGCCAGCAGTGAATTAGCGGGAGGGCCCAGGGGTGAGCAGTTCTTC
CDR3: CASSELAGGPRGEQFF

size: once
J: TRBJ2-3
V: TRBV24-1
D: -
DNA: TGTGCCACCAGTGATTTAACACCGGGGACAGATACGCAGTATTTT
CDR3: CATSDLTPGTDTQYF

size: -
J: TRBJ2-3
V: TRBV2
D: TRBD1
DNA: TGTGCCAGCCGTCTCGACCCCGGGACAGGGGACACAGATACGCAGTATTTT
CDR3: CASRLDPGTGDTDTQYF

size: many
J: TRBJ1-2
V: TRBV7-8
D: -
DNA: TGTGCCAGCAGCTTAAATTTCGGGGTCGGCTACACCTTC
CDR3: CASSLNFGVGYTF